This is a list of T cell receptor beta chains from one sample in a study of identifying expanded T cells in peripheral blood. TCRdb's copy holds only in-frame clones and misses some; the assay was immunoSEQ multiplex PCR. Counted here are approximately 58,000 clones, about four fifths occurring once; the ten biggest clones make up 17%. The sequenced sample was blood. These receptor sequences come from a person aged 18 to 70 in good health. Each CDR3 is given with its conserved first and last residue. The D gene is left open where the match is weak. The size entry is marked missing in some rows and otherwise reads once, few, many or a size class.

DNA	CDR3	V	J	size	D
TGTGCCAGCTGTGGTCAGGCCGGCACCGGGGAGCTGTTTTTT	CASCGQAGTGELFF	TRBV6-1	TRBJ2-2	.	.
TGTGCCAGCATTCCAGGGGACAGGGGCCTATTCGGCTACACCTTC	CASIPGDRGLFGYTF	TRBV2	TRBJ1-2	.	TRBD1
TGCGCCAGCAGCCCCGGGACAGGGAGAGGCCCGGGCTATGGCTACACCTTC	CASSPGTGRGPGYGYTF	TRBV5-1	TRBJ1-2	once	TRBD1
TGTGCCAGCAGCTTCGTGAGAAGCGATGAGCAGTTCTTC	CASSFVRSDEQFF	TRBV7-9	TRBJ2-1	.	.
TGTGCCAGCAGTGAATCTCAACAGTTAGGTGGCTACACCTTC	CASSESQQLGGYTF	TRBV6-1	TRBJ1-2	medium-sized	.
TGTGCCAGCAGCTTGGCGGGGGAGTTCACAGATACGCAGTATTTT	CASSLAGEFTDTQYF	TRBV5-6	TRBJ2-3	.	.
TGTGCCAGCAGTTCATCGTTGGGGGTTCGGAGCTCCTACGAGCAGTACTTC	CASSSSLGVRSSYEQYF	TRBV27	TRBJ2-7	.	.
TGTGCCAGCAGCCCGGAGTGGGAGCAAGATACGCAGTATTTT	CASSPEWEQDTQYF	TRBV5-8	TRBJ2-3	.	.
TGTGCCAGCAGCCGGGACAGTAATCAGCCCCAGCATTTT	CASSRDSNQPQHF	TRBV11-3	TRBJ1-5	.	TRBD1
TGTGCCAGCAGCGTAAAGTTGAACACCGGGGAGCTGTTTTTT	CASSVKLNTGELFF	TRBV9	TRBJ2-2	.	.
TGCGCCAGCAGCTTAAGGGGCAGGGAGACCCAGTACTTC	CASSLRGRETQYF	TRBV5-1	TRBJ2-5	.	.
TGCGCCAGCAGCCAGGCGATCGGACGCGGGCTCGAGCAGTACTTC	CASSQAIGRGLEQYF	TRBV4-3	TRBJ2-7	.	.
TGTGCCAGCAGCGTAGGGAGATTCACAGATACGCAGTATTTT	CASSVGRFTDTQYF	TRBV9	TRBJ2-3	once	.
TGTGCCAGCAGCCCTAGGGGGGATTTTAATGAAAAACTGTTTTTT	CASSPRGDFNEKLFF	TRBV11-2	TRBJ1-4	.	.
TGTGCCAGCCGGGACAGAACGAACACCGGGGAGCTGTTTTTT	CASRDRTNTGELFF	TRBV2	TRBJ2-2	.	TRBD1
TGCAGCGTTGGGCCATTATCAGGCAATCAGCCCCAGCATTTT	CSVGPLSGNQPQHF	TRBV29-1	TRBJ1-5	.	.
TGTGCCAGCATGCTGCCGGAGGGAAATTACAATGAGCAGTTCTTC	CASMLPEGNYNEQFF	TRBV2	TRBJ2-1	.	.
TGTGCCAGCAGTCCCGTTCAGACAGTGAACACTGAAGCTTTCTTT	CASSPVQTVNTEAFF	TRBV5-4	TRBJ1-1	once	.
TGTGCCAGTACCCCGGACAGGACGTATGGCTACACCTTC	CASTPDRTYGYTF	TRBV19	TRBJ1-2	.	TRBD1
TGTGCCAGCAGCCACCGACAGGGCATATGGGATGAGCAGTTCTTC	CASSHRQGIWDEQFF	TRBV7-3	TRBJ2-1	.	TRBD1
TGTGCCACCAGCAGAGATGGCGCTAGCGGGAGACCAGATACGCAGTATTTT	CATSRDGASGRPDTQYF	TRBV15	TRBJ2-3	.	TRBD2
TGTGCCAGCAGCCGAACCGGGACAGGGGTTTTCGAGCAGTACTTC	CASSRTGTGVFEQYF	TRBV11-2	TRBJ2-7	.	TRBD1
TGCGCCAGCAGCTTGGCCTTAGCGGGGGGTACACCTCCGCAGTATTTT	CASSLALAGGTPPQYF	TRBV5-1	TRBJ2-3	.	TRBD2
TGCAGCGTCACCCATAGAGGGGGCTCCTACAATGAGCAGTTCTTC	CSVTHRGGSYNEQFF	TRBV29-1	TRBJ2-1	.	.
TGTGCCAGCAGTGATACAGGGGGCTCAGATACGCAGTATTTT	CASSDTGGSDTQYF	TRBV25-1	TRBJ2-3	once	TRBD1
TGTGCCACCAGCAGAGATTATGACAATGAGCAGTTCTTC	CATSRDYDNEQFF	TRBV15	TRBJ2-1	.	.
TGTGCCAGCTCACCAAAGGGGGATGGCGGTCCTCGGGAGACCCAGTACTTC	CASSPKGDGGPRETQYF	TRBV18	TRBJ2-5	.	.
TGTGCCAGCAGTGAAACGGCGGGGGGGCCTGAGGAGCTGTTTTTT	CASSETAGGPEELFF	TRBV6-4	TRBJ2-2	.	TRBD2
TGTGCCTGGAGGCCGGGATTGGGGGCTGGGGCCAACGTCCTGACTTTC	CAWRPGLGAGANVLTF	TRBV30	TRBJ2-6	.	.
TGTGCCAGCAGCGCCGCTGACCTCCCCACCGGGGAGCTGTTTTTT	CASSAADLPTGELFF	TRBV9	TRBJ2-2	.	.
TGTGCCAGCAACCTGCGAGGGGCTTGGTATGAAAAACTGTTTTTT	CASNLRGAWYEKLFF	TRBV2	TRBJ1-4	.	.
TGTGCCAGCAGCTTGTATGCAGGGTCCAAAAACATTCAGTACTTC	CASSLYAGSKNIQYF	TRBV5-8	TRBJ2-4	few	.
TGTGCCAGCAGCTTATCACCGGGTGACGAACAGAAGTTT	CASSLSPGDEQKF	TRBV11-2	TRBJ1-4	.	.
TGCGCCAGCAGCTTGTTGGGCGGCGAGAAGGGCTACACCTTC	CASSLLGGEKGYTF	TRBV5-1	TRBJ1-2	.	.
TGTGCCAGCAGCCGCCATACAGATACGCAGTATTTT	CASSRHTDTQYF	TRBV27	TRBJ2-3	once	.
TGTGCCAGCTCACCAGCCGGGATCATAACCGGTGCGTACAATGAGCAGTTCTTC	CASSPAGIITGAYNEQFF	TRBV18	TRBJ2-1	.	.
TGTGCCAGTAGTGCACAGGGTAGCCACGAGCAGTACTTC	CASSAQGSHEQYF	TRBV19	TRBJ2-7	.	.